Listed below are T cell receptor beta chains from one sample, sequenced in a study of cytomegalovirus exposure and HLA in healthy donors. Using immunoSEQ multiplex PCR, the repertoire was profiled, and TCRdb retains in-frame clones only, with some absent. This table holds 90,000 to 100,000 clones, 82% found once. Sequencing was carried out using PBMCs. Every receptor here comes from a man aged 50 to 60 in good health and CMV-seronegative. Each CDR3 is given with its conserved first and last residue. A D gene is named only where the DNA matches it firmly. Rows give clone size only sometimes, using once, few, many, or a class for an expanded clone.

d_call: NA; j_call: TRBJ2-7; clone_size: NA; v_call: TRBV7-2; cdr3_nt: TGTGCCAGCAGCTTAGTTAGCGGAGAACTCTACGAGCAGTACTTC; cdr3_aa: CASSLVSGELYEQYF
d_call: TRBD1; j_call: TRBJ1-2; clone_size: NA; v_call: TRBV30; cdr3_nt: TGTGCCTGGAGATACACAGGGGCCTCCGGTGCCTATGGCTACACCTTC; cdr3_aa: CAWRYTGASGAYGYTF
d_call: TRBD2; j_call: TRBJ2-5; clone_size: NA; v_call: TRBV29-1; cdr3_nt: TGCAGCGGCACGACTAGCGGCCAAGAGACCCAGTACTTC; cdr3_aa: CSGTTSGQETQYF
d_call: NA; j_call: TRBJ2-3; clone_size: NA; v_call: TRBV7-2; cdr3_nt: TGTGCCAGCAGCTTAGGAGGGCCAGATACGCAGTATTTT; cdr3_aa: CASSLGGPDTQYF
d_call: TRBD2; j_call: TRBJ2-1; clone_size: once; v_call: TRBV29-1; cdr3_nt: TGCAGCGTTAGACCAGCGGGAGGGTCCTACAATGAGCAGTTCTTC; cdr3_aa: CSVRPAGGSYNEQFF
d_call: TRBD1; j_call: TRBJ2-7; clone_size: NA; v_call: TRBV5-4; cdr3_nt: TGTGCCAGCAGCTCTAGGACAGGTAGCTCCTACGAGCAGTACTTC; cdr3_aa: CASSSRTGSSYEQYF
d_call: TRBD2; j_call: TRBJ2-1; clone_size: NA; v_call: TRBV10-3; cdr3_nt: TGTGCCATCAGCAGACTAGCGGGAGAGGATGAGCAGTTCTTC; cdr3_aa: CAISRLAGEDEQFF
d_call: TRBD2; j_call: TRBJ2-3; clone_size: once; v_call: TRBV13; cdr3_nt: TGTGCCAGCAGCTTAAAAGGCGGGAGGGCCGCAGATACGCAGTATTTT; cdr3_aa: CASSLKGGRAADTQYF
d_call: TRBD1; j_call: TRBJ2-3; clone_size: NA; v_call: TRBV9; cdr3_nt: TGTGCCAGCAGCGTAGGGGACAGTGCAACCTGGAGTACGCAGTATTTT; cdr3_aa: CASSVGDSATWSTQYF
d_call: NA; j_call: TRBJ1-4; clone_size: NA; v_call: TRBV5-4; cdr3_nt: TGTGCCAGCAGCCCGACCACGCGGCCAACTAATGAAAAACTGTTTTTT; cdr3_aa: CASSPTTRPTNEKLFF
d_call: NA; j_call: TRBJ2-7; clone_size: NA; v_call: TRBV19; cdr3_nt: TGTGCCAGTAGTATGACAAACGAGCAGTACTTC; cdr3_aa: CASSMTNEQYF
d_call: NA; j_call: TRBJ1-6; clone_size: NA; v_call: TRBV5-1; cdr3_nt: TGCGCCAGCAGCTTGGAACGGACAGACAATTCACCCCTCCACTTT; cdr3_aa: CASSLERTDNSPLHF
d_call: NA; j_call: TRBJ2-7; clone_size: few; v_call: TRBV28; cdr3_nt: TGTGCCAGCATGAGGATCGGGGGGCGAAAATACGAGCAGTACTTC; cdr3_aa: CASMRIGGRKYEQYF
d_call: TRBD2; j_call: TRBJ2-1; clone_size: NA; v_call: TRBV19; cdr3_nt: TGTGCCAGTAGCCCCAGGCGAATAGCGGGAGACCACAATGAGCAGTTCTTC; cdr3_aa: CASSPRRIAGDHNEQFF
d_call: NA; j_call: TRBJ2-1; clone_size: NA; v_call: TRBV4-3; cdr3_nt: TGCGCCAGCAGCCAAAGGGGCAATGAGCAGTTCTTC; cdr3_aa: CASSQRGNEQFF
d_call: TRBD1; j_call: TRBJ1-1; clone_size: NA; v_call: TRBV19; cdr3_nt: TGTGCCAGTTGCACAACCCCGTTAAGGGGACAGGGGGGGAGCACTGAAGCTTTCTTT; cdr3_aa: CASCTTPLRGQGGSTEAFF
d_call: TRBD2; j_call: TRBJ2-1; clone_size: NA; v_call: TRBV4-1; cdr3_nt: TGCGCCAGCAGCCAAACGACTAGCGGGAGCCGCAATGAGCAGTTCTTC; cdr3_aa: CASSQTTSGSRNEQFF
d_call: NA; j_call: TRBJ1-5; clone_size: NA; v_call: TRBV7-2; cdr3_nt: TGTGCCAGCAGCTTAGGCAGTGTCATTAGCAATCAGCCCCAGCATTTT; cdr3_aa: CASSLGSVISNQPQHF
d_call: TRBD1; j_call: TRBJ2-6; clone_size: NA; v_call: TRBV7-3; cdr3_nt: TGTGCCAGCAGCCCGGGACAGGTGTTCGTCTCTGGGGCCAACGTCCTGACTTTC; cdr3_aa: CASSPGQVFVSGANVLTF
d_call: TRBD2; j_call: TRBJ2-1; clone_size: NA; v_call: TRBV7-3; cdr3_nt: TGTGCCAGCAGTTCTATAGCGGGAGCGGATGAGCAGTTCTTC; cdr3_aa: CASSSIAGADEQFF
d_call: NA; j_call: TRBJ1-5; clone_size: NA; v_call: TRBV2; cdr3_nt: TGTGCCAGCAGCTGGGACAACCCGGAGCCCCAGCATTTT; cdr3_aa: CASSWDNPEPQHF